The 18 T cell receptor beta chains below all came from one sample that was sequenced in a study of shared clonotypes between healthy human individuals. Profiling relied on immunoSEQ multiplex PCR, and the TCRdb table lists in-frame clones only, not all of them. The table records more than 1 million clones, about four fifths of them present only once. The sequenced sample was memory CD4+ T cells from PBMCs. Subset noted: CD45RA-negative fraction. The receptors come from a young man in good health. Some clones in this sample may be carry-over from other donors' samples.

The chain links TRBV28 to TRBJ2-1; no reliable D call. The ends were cut back, 7 bases at V and 10 bases at J, with 14 bases in the middle. CDR3 length: 12 amino acids. Germline lookup yields CDR1 MDHEN and CDR2 SYDVKM. The CDR3 sequence: CASTKDPKEQFF. CDR3 nucleotides: TGTGCCAGCACCAAGGACCCGAAAGAGCAGTTCTTC.

V gene TRBV28 combines with J gene TRBJ2-7, with 7 bases lining up with TRBD1. CDR3 length equals 14 residues. CDR1 is MDHEN and CDR2 is SYDVKM in the germline V gene. V dropped 6 bases and J dropped 1; count of bases not matched to a gene: 6. In DNA form, the CDR3 reads TGTGCCAGCAGCCGAGGGGGCCGGTCCTACGAGCAGTACTTC. Its translation is CASSRGGRSYEQYF.

This clone was recorded many times. Other DNA sequences in the sample encode the same CDR3. The chain couples TRBV5-1 to TRBJ2-5; D gene ambiguous. Trimming took 2 bases from V and 2 from J, leaving 4 bases between them. From germline, CDR1 is SGHRS and CDR2 YFSETQ. The CDR3 has 12 residues. The chain's CDR3 is CASSFAQETQYF. Written as DNA, the CDR3 is TGCGCCAGCAGCTTTGCTCAAGAGACCCAGTACTTC.

This clone turned up a few times. Other DNA sequences in this specimen translate into the identical CDR3. The rearrangement uses TRBV11-1 and TRBJ2-1, with 10 bases aligning to TRBD1. J lost 6 bases, V lost 4 bases, and 3 bases had no gene match. The germline gives CDR1 SGHAT, CDR2 FQDESV (reference sequence). This CDR3 has 14 residues. CDR3 DNA sequence: TGTGCCAGCAGCTCACGGGACAGGGGCAATGAGCAGTTCTTC. Residues: CASSSRDRGNEQFF.

The chain joins TRBV7-9 to TRBJ2-4; 7 positions agree with TRBD1. The germline V gene has CDR1 SEHNR and CDR2 FQNEAQ (reference sequence). V gave up 1 base and J gave up 5 bases; unmatched junction bases: 5. This CDR3 region has 15 residues. CDR3 nucleotide sequence: TGTGCCAGCAGCTTAGGACGGCAGGGGGAAAACATTCAGTACTTC. Translated: CASSLGRQGENIQYF.

As to this clone: Other DNA sequences of this sample code for an identical CDR3. The chain employs TRBV11-3 and TRBJ1-3, with TRBD1 as a possible D gene (5 bases). The V and J ends lost 5 bases and 0 bases respectively, with 11 bases between them. Germline V gene data show CDR1 as SGHNT and CDR2 as YENEEA. The CDR3 contains 15 residues. CDR3 sequence reads: CASSRHGGSGNTIYF. Here the CDR3 DNA reads TGTGCCAGCAGCCGGCACGGGGGCTCTGGAAACACCATATATTTT.

V is TRBV29-1 and J is TRBJ2-5; D is perhaps TRBD1 (6 bases). V was pared by 0 bases and J by 3 bases, with 14 bases between. This CDR3 contains 15 residues. Per germline, CDR1 SQVTM and CDR2 ANQGSEA. The CDR3 region is CSVEDPRQAEETQYF. As DNA, the CDR3 is TGCAGCGTTGAAGATCCACGACAGGCTGAAGAGACCCAGTACTTC.

V usage is TRBV4-1 and J usage is TRBJ2-1, with 14 positions matching TRBD2. There are 18 residues in the CDR3. Trimming at V came to 1 base and at J to 4 bases, leaving 6 bases not matched to a gene. CDR1 and CDR2 from the germline V gene are MGHRA and YSYEKL. The CDR3 region is CASSQARLAGGVYNEQFF. CDR3 DNA: TGCGCCAGCAGCCAAGCGAGACTAGCGGGAGGGGTTTACAATGAGCAGTTCTTC.

On this clone itself: The sample carries other DNA sequences with the same CDR3. This chain connects TRBV2 to TRBJ2-7, with D unresolved. Trimming removed 6 bases at V and 3 bases at J, with 6 bases between. This CDR3 is 11 amino acids long. The germline V gene encodes CDR1 SNHLY and CDR2 FYNNEI. The DNA for the CDR3 is TGTGCCAGCAGGGAGCTCTACGAGCAGTACTTC. It translates to CASRELYEQYF.

The chain links TRBV6-5 to TRBJ2-7; 9 bases match TRBD1. From germline, CDR1 is MNHEY and CDR2 SVGAGI. The ends lost 2 bases at V and 6 bases at J; junction bases unmatched: 5. The CDR3 sequence is 14 residues long. The CDR3 here is CASSYRDRVSEQYF. The CDR3 DNA reads as TGTGCCAGCAGTTACCGGGACAGGGTTTCCGAGCAGTACTTC.

The gene calls are TRBV30 and TRBJ1-6; no clear D gene. The CDR3 runs 13 residues. Deletions cut 3 bases from V and 1 base from J, with 4 bases between. Germline V gene sequence: CDR1 GTSNPN, CDR2 SVGIG (reference sequence). The CDR3 spells CAWSGSYNSPLHF. CDR3 coding DNA: TGTGCCTGGAGCGGTTCCTATAATTCACCCCTCCACTTT.

In its sample, this clone was seen a few times. The gene calls are TRBV30 and TRBJ1-5; 10 bases are shared with TRBD1. The CDR3 is 16 amino acids. The junction had 8 bases not matched to a gene; V was cut back by 2 bases and J by 4 bases. Looked up from germline, CDR1 is GTSNPN and CDR2 is SVGIG (reference sequence). The CDR3 protein is CAWSQKGQGSNQPQHF. Written as DNA, the CDR3 is TGTGCCTGGAGTCAGAAGGGACAGGGGTCGAATCAGCCCCAGCATTTT.

On this clone itself: The sample has other DNA sequences that encode this CDR3 too. CDR3 residues: CASSLDSGSYNEQFF. The CDR3 region has the DNA TGTGCCAGCAGCTTAGATAGCGGTTCCTACAATGAGCAGTTCTTC. V and J are TRBV7-2 and TRBJ2-1; a possible D gene is TRBD2 (6 bases). This CDR3 region has 15 residues. In germline, CDR1 is SGHTA, CDR2 FQGNSA. Trimming pared 1 base from V and 1 base from J, leaving 8 bases between.

Regarding this clone: The sample contains more than one DNA sequence encoding this CDR3. This chain connects TRBV6-5 to TRBJ1-5; no clear D gene. The V gene's germline CDR1 is MNHEY and CDR2 SVGAGI. There are 13 residues in the CDR3. V was cut by 0 bases and J by 7 bases, with 7 bases left in between. In DNA, the CDR3 is TGTGCCAGCAGTTACTCCTCAGTGCAGCCCCAGCATTTT. It is translated as CASSYSSVQPQHF.

The DNA of the CDR3 is TGTGCCAGCAGTTACTCGTTCGGCGGGGGCGGTTCACCCCTCCACTTT. This codes for CASSYSFGGGGSPLHF. The chain recombines TRBV6-5 with TRBJ1-6, with TRBD1 as a possible D gene (6 bases). Germline V gene lookup returns CDR1 MNHEY and CDR2 SVGAGI. V lost 0 bases, J lost 9 bases, and 15 bases lay in between. The CDR3 is 16 amino acids.

The chain employs TRBV15 and TRBJ2-1, with 12 bases fitting TRBD2. After removal of 0 bases from V and 10 bases from J, the junction contained 7 bases not matched to a gene. The germline CDR1 and CDR2 sequences are LNHNV and YYDKDF (reference sequence). The CDR3 loop spans 16 amino acids. The CDR3 reads CATSRERTSGMHEQFF. In nucleotides, the CDR3 is TGTGCCACCAGCAGAGAAAGGACTAGCGGGATGCACGAGCAGTTCTTC. Together with reference TRBV15 and TRBJ2-1, the CDR3 gives the full variable domain: DAMVIQNPRYQVTQFGKPVTLSCSQTLNHNVMYWYQQKSSQAPKLLFHYYDKDFNNEADTPDNFQSRRPNTSFCFLDIRSPGLGDTAMYLCATSRERTSGMHEQFFGPGTRLTVL.

As to this clone: The same CDR3 is also encoded by other DNA sequences in this sample. The V call is TRBV5-1, the J call TRBJ2-7; D ambiguous. The CDR3 consists of 13 residues. Germline CDR1 is SGHRS and CDR2 is YFSETQ. V was clipped by 1 base and J by 1 base, with 6 bases between them. Here the CDR3 DNA reads TGCGCCAGCAGCTTGTTAAATTCCTACGAGCAGTACTTC. Amino acids: CASSLLNSYEQYF.

The chain is built from TRBV4-2 and TRBJ2-2; D ambiguous. The germline gives CDR1 LGHNA, CDR2 YNFKEQ. The ends were cut back, 0 bases at V and 5 bases at J, with 7 bases in the middle. CDR3 length equals 14 residues. CDR3 region: CASSQDLKTGELFF. The CDR3 DNA sequence: TGTGCCAGCAGCCAAGATCTTAAAACCGGGGAGCTGTTTTTT.